This T cell receptor (beta chain) was recovered during a study of cytomegalovirus exposure and HLA in healthy donors. Clones were read by immunoSEQ multiplex PCR, and TCRdb kept only the in-frame ones, dropping some. The repertoire holds 130,000 or so clones, with approximately 92% as singletons. After removal of 6 bases from V and 3 bases from J, the junction contained 9 bases not matched to a gene. Germline lookup yields CDR1 SGHNT and CDR2 YYREEE (reference sequence). The CDR3 loop spans 14 amino acids. The chain couples TRBV5-4 to TRBJ2-7, with TRBD1 identical over 7 bases. The source is a woman under 30 in good health and CMV-seronegative. Sequencing was done on a sample of PBMCs. The CDR3 sequence: CASTSPTGNYEQYF. For the CDR3, the DNA is TGTGCCAGCACCTCACCGACAGGGAACTACGAGCAGTACTTC.